One sample yielded the 29 T cell receptor beta chains listed below, sequenced in a study of CD8+CD57+ T cells in acquired aplastic anemia. The study profiled TCR beta VDJ and CDR3 using genomic DNA as template. TCRdb redid the calling of the reads with MiXCR, one entry per CDR3 protein. The data contain about 190,000 distinct CDR3 sequences, approximately 50% of them singletons. Sequenced sample: sorted CD4+, CD8+, or CD8+CD57+ T cells (not recorded which) from PBMCs. These receptors were collected from a human donor in good health, serving as a control.

The CDR3, as DNA: TGTGCCAGCAGACGCACCGGGACTAGCGACACCGGGGAGCTGTTTTTT. It encodes CASRRTGTSDTGELFF. The rearrangement uses TRBV7-2 and TRBJ2-2; 10 bases agree with TRBD2. The CDR3 loop spans 16 amino acids. With V trimmed by 6 bases and J by 3 bases, 7 bases remained unmatched. CDR1 is SGHTA, CDR2 FQGNSA, per germline.

The V and J genes are TRBV7-2 and TRBJ2-7; 14 bases map to TRBD2. The CDR3 is made up of 17 amino acids. Germline CDR1 is SGHTA and CDR2 is FQGNSA. With 5 bases clipped from V and 3 bases from J, the junction kept 9 bases outside the gene matches. The CDR3 coding sequence is TGTGCCAGCAGCAGACTAGCGGGGGGGCCGGAGGTCTACGAGCAGTACTTC. Translating gives CASSRLAGGPEVYEQYF.

This clonotype was recorded many times. This chain connects TRBV19 to TRBJ1-5; the D is unclear. Trimming removed 1 base from V and 3 bases from J, with 4 bases in between. The CDR3 is made up of 13 amino acids. Germline V gene sequence: CDR1 LNHDA, CDR2 SQIVND (reference sequence). CDR3 DNA sequence: TGTGCCAGTAGTATAGGTTTCAATCAGCCCCAGCATTTT. This translates into CASSIGFNQPQHF.

This clonotype was counted at least ten times. The V call is TRBV12-3 or TRBV12-4, the J call TRBJ2-7, with 7 bases lining up with TRBD1. This CDR3 has 13 amino acids. With 7 bases clipped from V and 3 bases from J, the junction kept 6 bases outside the gene matches. The CDR3 nucleotides read TGTGCCAGCAACCTAGGGACAGACTACGAGCAGTACTTC. Translated, it gives CASNLGTDYEQYF.

The genes are TRBV7-2 and TRBJ1-1; no reliable D call. The CDR3 has 13 amino acids. Germline V gives CDR1 SGHTA, CDR2 FQGNSA. The V gene lost 1 base and the J gene lost 7 bases, with 10 bases spanning the gap. This CDR3 is CASSLEPGNEAFF. The CDR3 bases are TGTGCCAGCAGCTTAGAACCTGGGAATGAAGCTTTCTTT.

In this sample, this clonotype turned up many times. The rearrangement joins TRBV6-5 to TRBJ1-5, with D uncertain. This CDR3 spans 14 amino acids. Germline V CDR1 and CDR2: MNHEY, SVGAGI. V lost 0 bases to trimming and J lost 0 bases, with 3 bases between them. CDR3 residues: CASSYSYSNQPQHF. The CDR3 DNA follows: TGTGCCAGCAGTTACTCATATAGCAATCAGCCCCAGCATTTT.

DNA for the CDR3: TGTGCCAGCTCACCGGGACCCCTCTTTTGGCCCCTCCACTTT. Protein: CASSPGPLFWPLHF. The V gene is TRBV18, the J gene TRBJ1-6, with a weak D call TRBD1 (5 bases). CDR3 length: 14 residues. CDR1 and CDR2 (germline): KGHSH, LQKENI. V lost 3 bases, J lost 13 bases, and 16 bases lay in between. The whole variable domain, filled in from reference TRBV18 and TRBJ1-6, reads NAGVMQNPRHLVRRRGQEARLRCSPMKGHSHVYWYRQLPEEGLKFMVYLQKENIIDESGMPKERFSAEFPKEGPSILRIQQVVRGDSAAYFCASSPGPLFWPLHFGNGTRLTVT.

This clonotype was counted many times. The V and J genes are TRBV6-2 or TRBV6-3 and TRBJ2-3; a weak D match, TRBD1 (5 bases). Germline CDR1 and CDR2: MNHEY and SVGEGT. This CDR3 is built from 13 residues. The V gene lost 7 bases and the J gene lost 3 bases, with 11 bases spanning the gap. The CDR3 reads CASTWGGTDTQYF. The CDR3 DNA reads as TGTGCCAGCACGTGGGGCGGAACAGATACGCAGTATTTT.

This clonotype was seen ten or more times. The J gene is TRBJ1-6, the V gene TRBV3-1, with D maybe TRBD1 (6 bases). The CDR3 totals 15 residues. V shed 4 bases and J shed 6 bases, with 13 bases lying between them. Germline V gene data show CDR1 as LGHDT and CDR2 as YNNKEL (reference sequence). For the CDR3, the DNA is TGTGCCAGCAGCCGTAAGGACAGCGGTAATTCACCCCTCCACTTT. It is translated as CASSRKDSGNSPLHF. The full variable domain, its missing parts supplied by reference TRBV3-1 and TRBJ1-6, is DTAVSQTPKYLVTQMGNDKSIKCEQNLGHDTMYWYKQDSKKFLKIMFSYNNKELIINETVPNRFSPKSPDKAHLNLHINSLELGDSAVYFCASSRKDSGNSPLHFGNGTRLTVT.

This clonotype was counted a single time. J is TRBJ1-3 and V is TRBV2, with 8 bases identical to TRBD1. V lost 8 bases and J lost 0; bases outside the gene matches: 6. The CDR3 has 15 residues. Germline CDR1 SNHLY, CDR2 FYNNEI. The CDR3 sequence: CASCGQGLSGNTIYF. CDR3 coding DNA: TGTGCCAGCTGCGGACAGGGCCTCTCTGGAAACACCATATATTTT.

The rearrangement joins TRBV12-3 or TRBV12-4 to TRBJ2-7; 11 bases are a match to TRBD2. This CDR3 region has 14 residues. Germline trimming cut 5 bases from V and 4 bases from J; bases unmatched to any gene: 4. CDR3 nucleotide sequence: TGTGCCAGCAGTCCCGGGACTAGCGGTTACGAGCAGTACTTC. Protein: CASSPGTSGYEQYF.

In the case of this clonotype: It may be a read error: a sequence one base away is much more abundant. The chain combines TRBV3-1 with TRBJ1-2, with unresolved D. The CDR3 runs to 13 residues. Germline V lookup: CDR1 LGHDT, CDR2 YNNKEL (reference sequence). In nucleotides, the CDR3 is TGTGCCAGCAACCAAGCTTCGAGCCATGGCTACACCTTC. It encodes CASNQASSHGYTF.

This clonotype was recorded at least ten times. The chain links TRBV12-5 to TRBJ2-1; D is possibly TRBD1 (6 bases). CDR1 is LGHNT and CDR2 is FRNRAP in the germline V gene. The length of the CDR3 is 14 residues. The germline V and J ends were trimmed by 2 bases and 4 bases, with 9 bases remaining between them. The CDR3: CASGLNTGYNEQFF. CDR3 coding DNA: TGTGCTAGTGGTTTGAATACAGGGTACAATGAGCAGTTCTTC.

This chain joins TRBV14 and TRBJ2-1, with 7 nucleotides matching TRBD1. CDR3 length: 13 residues. In germline, CDR1 is SGHDN, CDR2 FVKESK. With 0 bases clipped from V and 12 bases from J, the junction kept 5 bases outside the gene matches. The CDR3 is CASSQDRGGGQFF. In DNA form, the CDR3 reads TGTGCCAGCAGCCAAGATAGAGGGGGCGGGCAGTTCTTC.

This clonotype has a handful of counts. This chain links TRBV27 with TRBJ1-2, with D possibly matching TRBD1 (5 bases). Germline CDR1 is MNHEY and CDR2 is SMNVEV (reference sequence). The germline V and J ends were trimmed by 2 bases and 8 bases, with 12 bases remaining between them. The CDR3 is made up of 13 amino acids. CDR3 in DNA: TGTGCCAGCAGTTTAAACAGGTTTATGGGCTACACCTTC. This codes for CASSLNRFMGYTF.

The chain links TRBV19 to TRBJ2-7; 8 positions match TRBD1. Germline V lookup: CDR1 LNHDA, CDR2 SQIVND (reference sequence). The CDR3 consists of 15 residues. After removal of 1 base from V and 0 bases from J, the junction contained 2 bases not matched to a gene. The CDR3 nucleotides read TGTGCCAGTAGTATAGGGACAGGGAGCTCCTACGAGCAGTACTTC. Translation: CASSIGTGSSYEQYF.

This chain links TRBV7-2 with TRBJ2-6; D not resolved. Germline V gives CDR1 SGHTA, CDR2 FQGNSA. This CDR3 is 14 amino acids long. V was clipped by 2 bases and J by 3 bases, with 5 bases between them. The CDR3 DNA sequence: TGTGCCAGCAGCTTACTAGGTGGGGCCAACGTCCTGACTTTC. It specifies CASSLLGGANVLTF.

This rearrangement joins TRBV7-3 to TRBJ2-7; 9 nucleotides line up with TRBD1. V trimming: 5 bases; J trimming: 11 bases; junction bases outside the gene matches: 7. The CDR3 runs to 12 residues. Per the germline V gene, CDR1 is SGHTA and CDR2 is FQGTGA. CDR3 loop: CASSATGGQEYF. As DNA, the CDR3 is TGTGCCAGCAGCGCGACAGGGGGGCAGGAGTACTTC.

Notes on this clonotype: At one boundary the junction diverges from the germline segment, which might be a read error. The V call is TRBV7-7, the J call TRBJ2-1; tentative D call: TRBD1 (5 bases). CDR1 SSHAT and CDR2 FNYEAQ come from the germline V gene (reference sequence). This CDR3 contains 13 residues. DNA of the CDR3: TGTGCTAGCAGCTATAAGGGGAACAATGAGCAGTTCTTC. Its translation: CASSYKGNNEQFF.

This chain links TRBV15 with TRBJ2-7; TRBD2 matches 7 bases. CDR1 is LNHNV, CDR2 YYDKDF, per germline (reference sequence). This CDR3 region has 15 residues. J was trimmed by 0 bases and V by 1 base; bases with no gene match: 3. CDR3 amino acids: CATSRGGGSSYEQYF. The CDR3 DNA reads as TGTGCCACCAGCAGAGGGGGGGGTAGCTCCTACGAGCAGTACTTC.

There are many counts of this clonotype. The rearrangement links TRBV2 to TRBJ1-2; 8 bases match TRBD1. Per germline, CDR1 SNHLY and CDR2 FYNNEI. CDR3 size: 12 residues. The V and J ends lost 5 bases and 14 bases, in that order; junction bases with no gene match: 10. Here the CDR3 DNA reads TGTGCCAGCAGTACCGGGACAGGTTGGTTTACCTTC. This codes for CASSTGTGWFTF.

This clonotype occurred many times. The chain joins TRBV12-3 or TRBV12-4 to TRBJ1-3, with 8 bases identical to TRBD1. This CDR3 has 18 amino acids. The J segment lost 3 bases and the V segment lost 6 bases, leaving 16 bases of the junction unmatched. The CDR3 nucleotides read TGTGCCAGCAGCCCATTATCCCTTCTAGGGACAGGTGGAAACACCATATATTTT. It yields the protein CASSPLSLLGTGGNTIYF.

The chain combines TRBV12-3 or TRBV12-4 with TRBJ1-1; 7 bases map to TRBD1. The CDR3 consists of 15 residues. Trimming at V came to 6 bases and at J to 4 bases, leaving 11 bases not matched to a gene. CDR3 amino acids: CASSAQQGWGTEAFF. The CDR3 bases are TGTGCCAGCAGCGCCCAACAGGGGTGGGGCACTGAAGCTTTCTTT.

This clonotype was observed many times. The chain uses TRBV3-1 and TRBJ1-6; 8 bases match TRBD1. CDR3 length: 17 amino acids. The germline V gene encodes CDR1 LGHDT and CDR2 YNNKEL (reference sequence). J lost 4 bases, V lost 4 bases, and 9 bases had no gene match. CDR3 DNA: TGTGCCAGCAGCCTAGGATATGACAGGGGATATAATTCACCCCTCCACTTT. Its protein product is CASSLGYDRGYNSPLHF.

In the case of this clonotype: This may come from a read error, since a much larger clone is one base off. The chain links TRBV6-1 to TRBJ1-6; a weak D match, TRBD1 (5 bases). The CDR3 runs 19 residues. Germline lookup yields CDR1 MNHNS and CDR2 SASEGT. The ends were cut back, 6 bases at V and 0 bases at J, with 21 bases in the middle. The CDR3 is CASSRDPTPLGSYNSPLHF. DNA of the CDR3: TGTGCCAGCAGCAGGGACCCCACACCCCTTGGCTCCTATAATTCACCCCTCCACTTT.

This clonotype was observed many times. This rearrangement joins TRBV20-1 to TRBJ1-2; D gene unclear. CDR3 length: 17 residues. CDR1 is DFQATT and CDR2 is SNEGSKA in the germline V gene (reference sequence). Trimming pared 0 bases from V and 4 bases from J, leaving 21 bases between. The DNA for the CDR3 is TGCAGTGCTAGAGATCGGGGAGGCGGCTCGCTTAGCTATGGCTACACCTTC. Protein: CSARDRGGGSLSYGYTF.

The chain links TRBV15 to TRBJ2-7, with 9 bases lining up with TRBD1. The CDR3 contains 18 residues. Trimming at V came to 0 bases and at J to 5 bases, leaving 14 bases not matched to a gene. CDR1 and CDR2 (germline): LNHNV, YYDKDF (reference sequence). The CDR3 DNA reads TGTGCCACCAGCAGAGATTTGACAGGGGGACAGGGACAGGACGAGCAGTACTTC. It codes for CATSRDLTGGQGQDEQYF. Together with reference TRBV15 and TRBJ2-7, the CDR3 gives the full variable domain: DAMVIQNPRYQVTQFGKPVTLSCSQTLNHNVMYWYQQKSSQAPKLLFHYYDKDFNNEADTPDNFQSRRPNTSFCFLDIRSPGLGDTAMYLCATSRDLTGGQGQDEQYFGPGTRLTVT.

This clonotype has at least ten counts. The chain carries TRBV19 and TRBJ2-5; tentatively, D is TRBD1 or TRBD2 (5 bases each). Trimming removed 6 bases from V and 2 bases from J, with 19 bases in between. Germline V gene data show CDR1 as LNHDA and CDR2 as SQIVND (reference sequence). The CDR3 runs to 16 residues. The CDR3 bases are TGTGCCAGTAGGGGAGTGGCAGGGTCAGCACAAGAGACCCAGTACTTC. Its protein product is CASRGVAGSAQETQYF.

Many counts were recorded for this clonotype. The chain employs TRBV4-2 and TRBJ2-5; 7 bases map to TRBD1. The V and J ends lost 1 base and 1 base, in that order; junction bases with no gene match: 6. CDR3 length equals 16 residues. CDR1 and CDR2 (germline): LGHNA, YNFKEQ. This CDR3 reads CASSQARRDSQETQYF. DNA for the CDR3: TGTGCCAGCAGCCAAGCCCGAAGGGACAGCCAAGAGACCCAGTACTTC.